The 13 T cell receptor beta chains listed next were all sequenced from one sample in a study of human T cells and chemical hapten exposure. TCRdb ran MiXCR on the RACE reads and lists one entry per CDR3 protein. The table records 300,000 to 450,000 distinct CDR3 sequences, about 5.1% of them present only once. Time point of the sample: pre-sensitization, week 0. The treatment here: therapeutic diphenylcyclopropenone sensitization with weekly scalp DPC. The sequenced sample was whole blood, obtained in connection with sensitization to the hapten diphenylcyclopropenone (DPC). Receptor source: a woman aged 50 to 60 with alopecia areata. Some clones in this sample may be carry-over from other donors' samples.

In this sample, this clonotype turned up many times. V is TRBV7-2 and J is TRBJ2-3; D may be TRBD1 or TRBD2 (5 bases each). The germline V gene has CDR1 SGHTA and CDR2 FQGNSA. V was cut by 1 base and J by 4 bases, with 18 bases left in between. CDR3 length: 17 amino acids. DNA of the CDR3: TGTGCCAGCAGCTTAGGGGACGGAGTGGTAGTTGCAGATACGCAGTATTTT. It encodes CASSLGDGVVVADTQYF.

The table lists this clonotype with a few counts. The rearrangement joins TRBV20-1 to TRBJ1-1, with D unresolved. This CDR3 contains 15 residues. Trimming took 0 bases from V and 8 from J, leaving 19 bases between them. Germline V gives CDR1 DFQATT, CDR2 SNEGSKA (reference sequence). CDR3 nucleotides: TGCAGTGCTAGAGATCCGAGTCTCCCGGCCTCCGAAGCTTTCTTT. This gives the protein CSARDPSLPASEAFF.

This clonotype was seen many times. V and J are TRBV12-3 or TRBV12-4 and TRBJ2-1; D is perhaps TRBD2 (6 bases). The ends were cut back, 3 bases at V and 6 bases at J, with 12 bases in the middle. CDR3 length: 14 amino acids. The CDR3 sequence is CASSFGGVSNEQFF. The DNA for the CDR3 is TGTGCCAGCAGTTTCGGAGGGGTAAGCAATGAGCAGTTCTTC.

This clonotype came up many times. The V gene is TRBV12-3 or TRBV12-4, the J gene TRBJ2-2; D may be TRBD1 or TRBD2 (5 bases each). The CDR3 contains 15 residues. Trimming took 5 bases from V and 4 from J, leaving 14 bases between them. CDR3 in amino acids: CASSETAAGTGELFF. CDR3 DNA: TGTGCCAGCAGTGAGACAGCGGCAGGCACCGGGGAGCTGTTTTTT.

The V and J genes are TRBV12-5 and TRBJ2-3; no clear D. Looked up from germline, CDR1 is LGHNT and CDR2 is FRNRAP. The V and J ends lost 2 bases and 4 bases respectively, with 7 bases between them. The CDR3 has 13 amino acids. CDR3 in amino acids: CASGLSPPDTQYF. DNA for the CDR3: TGTGCTAGTGGTTTGTCCCCCCCAGATACGCAGTATTTT.

The table lists this clonotype with many counts. J is TRBJ2-3 and V is TRBV3-1; TRBD2 matches at 8 bases. This CDR3 has 13 amino acids. Trimming at V came to 6 bases and at J to 5 bases, leaving 4 bases not matched to a gene. Germline assignment: CDR1 LGHDT and CDR2 YNNKEL (reference sequence). The DNA for the CDR3 is TGTGCCAGCAGACTAACTAGCGGAGATACGCAGTATTTT. Translating it yields CASRLTSGDTQYF.

V and J are TRBV18 and TRBJ1-3; the D gene is possibly TRBD1 (6 bases). CDR3 size: 13 residues. Per germline, CDR1 KGHSH and CDR2 LQKENI. V dropped 5 bases and J dropped 4 bases, with 9 bases sitting between them. CDR3 sequence (DNA): TGTGCCAGCTCATCCGACAGGGGAAACACCATATATTTT. It codes for CASSSDRGNTIYF. The full variable domain, its missing parts supplied by reference TRBV18 and TRBJ1-3, is NAGVMQNPRHLVRRRGQEARLRCSPMKGHSHVYWYRQLPEEGLKFMVYLQKENIIDESGMPKERFSAEFPKEGPSILRIQQVVRGDSAAYFCASSSDRGNTIYFGEGSWLTVV.

This clonotype was recorded at least ten times. V and J are TRBV7-4 and TRBJ2-1, with D tentatively TRBD2 (6 bases). Germline CDR1 SGHVT, CDR2 SQSDAQ. The CDR3 has 15 amino acids. With 6 bases removed from V and 3 bases from J, the gap between germline ends came to 15 bases. This chain's CDR3 is CASSCRETLYNEQFF. In nucleotides, the CDR3 is TGTGCCAGCAGTTGCCGGGAGACCCTCTACAATGAGCAGTTCTTC.

This clonotype has a handful of counts. This sequence joins TRBV29-1 and TRBJ2-2; D call uncertain. V lost 0 bases, J lost 7 bases, and 3 bases lay in between. Looked up from germline, CDR1 is SQVTM and CDR2 is ANQGSEA. CDR3 size: 11 residues. CDR3 sequence (DNA): TGCAGCGTTGAAGATGACGGGGAGCTGTTTTTT. It codes for CSVEDDGELFF.

As to this clonotype: A read error is possible here, since a much larger clone lies one base away. The V call is TRBV29-1, the J call TRBJ2-4; 8 bases align to TRBD2. Germline V gives CDR1 SQVTM, CDR2 ANQGSEA. The CDR3 loop spans 14 amino acids. CDR3 DNA: TGCAGCGTTCTCCCAGGACTAGCCGAAAACATTCAGTACTTC. Translated: CSVLPGLAENIQYF. Full variable domain (missing parts from reference TRBV29-1 and TRBJ2-4): SAVISQKPSRDICQRGTSLTIQCQVDSQVTMMFWYRQQPGQSLTLIATANQGSEATYESGFVIDKFPISRPNLTFSTLTVSNMSPEDSSIYLCSVLPGLAENIQYFGAGTRLSVL.

This clonotype was recorded at least ten times. The rearrangement uses TRBV5-1 and TRBJ1-1; 7 bases are shared with TRBD1. Germline V gene lookup returns CDR1 SGHRS and CDR2 YFSETQ. The CDR3 is made up of 16 amino acids. J gave up 0 bases and V 4 bases, and 9 bases lay outside the gene matches. DNA of the CDR3: TGCGCCAGCAGCCCTCTAACAGGGGCAATGAACACTGAAGCTTTCTTT. Protein: CASSPLTGAMNTEAFF.

This clonotype showed up just a few times. This chain joins TRBV6-5 and TRBJ2-7, with 13 bases lining up with TRBD2. This CDR3 contains 15 residues. J gave up 4 bases and V 2 bases, and 2 bases lay outside the gene matches. Germline values: CDR1 MNHEY, CDR2 SVGAGI. The CDR3 sequence is CASSYGLAGVYEQYF. The CDR3 DNA reads TGTGCCAGCAGTTACGGACTAGCGGGAGTTTACGAGCAGTACTTC.

This clonotype was counted many times. The V and J genes are TRBV30 and TRBJ2-6, with D unresolved. The CDR3 contains 15 residues. CDR1 and CDR2 (germline): GTSNPN, SVGIG (reference sequence). Trimming pared 1 base from V and 0 bases from J, leaving 7 bases between. CDR3 nucleotides: TGTGCCTGGAGTGGTGGGCCCTCTGGGGCCAACGTCCTGACTTTC. Protein sequence: CAWSGGPSGANVLTF.